These 10 T cell receptor beta chains share one sample of origin, sequenced in a study of technical replicates of blood from a handful of donors. TCRdb's copy holds only in-frame clones and misses some; the assay was immunoSEQ multiplex PCR. The sample holds about 82,000 clones, 96% seen once. The material sequenced was T cells isolated from PBMCs. The receptor set was obtained from a human donor in good health.

This chain uses TRBV9 with TRBJ2-7, with TRBD1 identical over 9 bases. With 4 bases clipped from V and 1 base from J, the junction kept 15 bases outside the gene matches. Germline V CDR1 and CDR2: SGDLS, YYNGEE. This CDR3 is built from 18 residues. The CDR3 is CASSPRLGGTGKSYEQYF. DNA for the CDR3: TGTGCCAGCAGCCCGCGATTAGGAGGGACAGGGAAATCCTACGAGCAGTACTTC. Variable domain in full (rest from reference TRBV9 and TRBJ2-7): DSGVTQTPKHLITATGQRVTLRCSPRSGDLSVYWYQQSLDQGLQFLIQYYNGEERAKGNILERFSAQQFPDLHSELNLSSLELGDSALYFCASSPRLGGTGKSYEQYFGPGTRLTVT.

This clone has only one observation. CDR3 DNA sequence: TGTGCCAGCGGAACAGGTTTCAATGAGCAGTTCTTC. This translates into CASGTGFNEQFF. The rearrangement links TRBV27 to TRBJ2-1; the D gene is possibly TRBD1 (5 bases). V was shortened by 8 bases and J by 6 bases, with 11 bases between the two germline ends. The CDR3 sequence is 12 residues long. Germline V gene sequence: CDR1 MNHEY, CDR2 SMNVEV (reference sequence).

The V call is TRBV30, the J call TRBJ2-3; 7 positions match TRBD2. Germline CDR1 is GTSNPN and CDR2 is SVGIG (reference sequence). The CDR3 sequence is 15 residues long. Trimming at V came to 1 base and at J to 3 bases, leaving 7 bases not matched to a gene. Written as DNA, the CDR3 is TGTGCCTGGAGTGCGCAGCGGGGACTGACAGATACGCAGTATTTT. This gives the protein CAWSAQRGLTDTQYF.

Regarding this clone: Other DNA sequences in this specimen translate into the identical CDR3. V and J are TRBV19 and TRBJ1-5; 9 bases are a match to TRBD1. Germline V gives CDR1 LNHDA, CDR2 SQIVND (reference sequence). V shed 5 bases, J shed 4 bases, and the junction held 0 bases outside the gene matches. The CDR3 is made up of 13 amino acids. The CDR3 sequence is CASSGTGNQPQHF. CDR3 in DNA: TGTGCCAGTAGTGGGACAGGGAATCAGCCCCAGCATTTT.

The V call is TRBV9, the J call TRBJ2-7; TRBD2 is a possible D gene (5 bases). This CDR3 has 14 residues. V was cut by 0 bases and J by 2 bases, with 9 bases left in between. Looked up from germline, CDR1 is SGDLS and CDR2 is YYNGEE. The CDR3 sequence is CASSVAGLTYEQYF. DNA for the CDR3: TGTGCCAGCAGCGTAGCTGGACTCACCTACGAGCAGTACTTC.

The J gene is TRBJ1-4, the V gene TRBV4-1; a possible D gene is TRBD1 (5 bases). The CDR3 extends over 13 amino acids. Germline CDR1 and CDR2: MGHRA and YSYEKL. Trimming removed 1 base from V and 6 bases from J, with 6 bases in between. For the CDR3, the DNA is TGCGCCAGCAGCCAAGGGGGGGATGAAAAACTGTTTTTT. This codes for CASSQGGDEKLFF.

The chain combines TRBV27 with TRBJ2-1, with a possible D match to TRBD1 (6 bases). V lost 2 bases, J lost 1 base, and 12 bases lay in between. The germline CDR1 and CDR2 sequences are MNHEY and SMNVEV (reference sequence). There are 16 residues in the CDR3. In DNA form, the CDR3 reads TGTGCCAGCAGTTTACGGGCAGGGGATTCCTACAATGAGCAGTTCTTC. Translation: CASSLRAGDSYNEQFF.

The chain carries TRBV7-9 and TRBJ1-5; no definite D call. The CDR3 sequence is 14 residues long. V lost 0 bases, J lost 0 bases, and 3 bases lay in between. Germline CDR1 reads SEHNR; CDR2 reads FQNEAQ (reference sequence). DNA of the CDR3: TGTGCCAGCAGCTTAGCCGGTAGCAATCAGCCCCAGCATTTT. This gives the protein CASSLAGSNQPQHF.

J is TRBJ1-2 and V is TRBV2, with TRBD1 matching over 8 bases. The CDR3 has 14 residues. Germline trimming cut 2 bases from V and 4 bases from J; bases unmatched to any gene: 3. The germline CDR1 and CDR2 sequences are SNHLY and FYNNEI. CDR3 residues: CASSEQDRAYGYTF. The CDR3 DNA sequence: TGTGCCAGCAGTGAACAGGACAGGGCCTATGGCTACACCTTC. The full variable domain, in which reference TRBV2 and TRBJ1-2 provide the parts outside the CDR3, is EPEVTQTPSHQVTQMGQEVILRCVPISNHLYFYWYRQILGQKVEFLVSFYNNEISEKSEIFDDQFSVERPDGSNFTLKIRSTKLEDSAMYFCASSEQDRAYGYTFGSGTRLTVV.

J is TRBJ1-1 and V is TRBV11-1; 7 bases map to TRBD1. This CDR3 comprises 17 residues. The ends lost 7 bases at V and 0 bases at J; junction bases unmatched: 14. From germline, CDR1 is SGHAT and CDR2 FQDESV (reference sequence). The CDR3, as DNA: TGTGCCAGCACGAAACCGGGACAGACGTTAATGAACACTGAAGCTTTCTTT. Translated, it gives CASTKPGQTLMNTEAFF.